This TCR beta chain was recovered during a study of shared clonotypes between healthy human individuals (dated by TCRdb to the early 2020s). Regarding the research as a whole: The cohort included a few men and two women between 18 and 49 years of age. For each donor, three plates each were used for CD4 naive and CD4 memory, two plates were used for CD8 naive, and one plate was used for CD8 memory. To estimate repertoire size and how much clonotype sharing occurs between individuals, the study deeply sequenced the blood TCR repertoires of roughly 5 healthy adults. To increase sequencing depth and limit assay-specific biases, TCR repertoire library preparation and sequencing were carried out by different laboratories using diverse techniques. Leukapheresis yielded between about 0.94 and 9.5 billion PBMCs per donor.

What the authors observed across the whole study: Around 5.4% of naive CD4, around 3.6% of naive CD8, approximately 2.2% of memory CD4, and about 0.4% of memory CD8 clonotypes were shared across a few donors. Incomplete sequencing was indicated by rarefaction of sorted-subset datasets, despite the large sequencing depth. Based on pairwise subsampling, the degree of clonotype sharing among donors was expected to be affected by sequencing depth. The genetic and exposure-history diversity represented was limited by the small number of donors. Sampling was restricted to blood, and TCR repertoires in tissue are likely to differ from TCR repertoires in blood. Estimated clonotype richness was generally larger for naive than for memory subsets. Compared with non-shared clonotypes, clonotypes shared by all four sorted-subset donors had higher generation probabilities.

The CDR3, cysteine through phenylalanine, is 17 amino acids long. Just the 51-base CDR3 DNA is kept, in frame starting at base 1. From a lookup of the germline V gene, CDR1 and CDR2 are MRHNA and SNTAGT. Relative to germline, V is 4 bases shorter and J is 1 base shorter, with 20 bases between their ends. Healthy HIV-negative adults with no recently reported acute infections or vaccinations were included as donors. All donors were Caucasian adults living in Nashville, Tennessee, USA. CD4+ T cells were enriched through magnetic negative selection, after which naive cells were positively selected on CD45RA and the remaining negative fraction served as the memory subset. After blood collection by leukapheresis, PBMCs were isolated using Ficoll-Histopaque density gradient centrifugation and then cryopreserved in the vapor phase of liquid nitrogen. Analytical flow cytometry was used to check the purity and quantity of every magnetically sorted T cell population. Genomic DNA was isolated from each sorted fraction and quantified by UV absorbance on a Nanodrop 2000c.

To note about this clone: Its antigen target is currently unknown. No much larger clone exists at a distance of one base, and base qualities are not known.

TCR CDR3 regions were amplified from genomic DNA by multiplex PCR using the deep immunoSEQ assay. For each cell subset, the extracted genomic DNA was distributed evenly across all wells of several immunoSEQ 96-well plates, and each plate served as one replicate. Each replicate PCR for sorted subsets received 150 to 250 ng genomic DNA, equal to about 30,000 T cell genomes. The purified libraries were quantified using a Qubit 3.0 fluorometer, sized with a Bioanalyzer 2100, and then quantified again using the KAPA Library Quantification kit. Every immunoSEQ 96-well plate was sequenced on a separate single-read 150-cycle Illumina NextSeq 550 flow cell. The original methods were these. Because the immunoSEQ output included only junctional sequences and no quality scores, the filtering could not be the same as the filtering used for full-length reads. To assign V/J genes and CDR3, sequences were annotated using PyIR, a Python wrapper for IgBLAST v1.9, with IMGT germline references. Reads with weak V/J assignments (E-value above 1e-6), missing CDR3, stop codons, out-of-frame junctions, or ambiguous translated residues were removed. V3J clonotypes were defined as sequences sharing the same inferred V gene, J gene, and CDR3 amino acid sequence. Percentage overlap between repertoires was computed as shared unique clonotypes divided by the size of the smaller repertoire. Repertoire richness was assessed with RTK rarefaction, the Chao1 estimator, and Recon v2.1 estimates of unobserved clonotypes. Generation probabilities for all TCRbeta clonotypes obtained by the gDNA method from a handful of donors were computed using OLGA. TCRdb took over this immuneACCESS table, retaining in-frame rearrangements with V and J assigned. Such tables are incomplete; in checked studies, under half of the missing clones stem from an unresolved V gene, and the remainder is unexplained. That table gives V, J and clone size, and the DNA gave D and trimming. The sample has 2,500,000 or so clones on record, 92% of them singletons. Clones ranked in the top ten supply around 0.35% of the sample.

Sequencing used naive CD4+ T cells from PBMCs. The cell subset or site label, read with the paper, signifies: CD45RA+ positively selected. The TCR comes from a young man in good health. Some clones in this sample may be carry-over from other donors' samples. The rearranged chain carries TRBV6-4 and TRBJ2-7; confidence is insufficient to name the D gene. The CDR3 reads as follows: CASSAVRQVPKSYEQYF. The nucleotides are TGTGCCAGCAGTGCCGTGAGGCAGGTCCCCAAATCCTACGAGCAGTACTTC.